This T cell receptor (beta chain) was recorded in a study of cytomegalovirus exposure and HLA in healthy donors. PCR primers comprised 60 Vbeta and 13 Jbeta primers. The protocol was immunoSEQ multiplex PCR, while the TCRdb copy is restricted to in-frame clones and leaves out a portion. The table lists 150,000 to 200,000 clones, 80% of them singletons. CDR1 and CDR2 (germline): ENHRY, SYGVKD. V lost 4 bases to trimming and J lost 7 bases, with 16 bases between them. This CDR3 has 14 residues. The sequence derives from a man aged 18-30 years in good health and CMV-seropositive. The chain links TRBV10-3 to TRBJ1-1; D might be TRBD1 (5 bases). The sequenced sample was PBMCs. The CDR3 nucleotides read TGTGCCATCAGTGTATGGGGGGTCCAGAATGAAGCTTTCTTT. This gives the protein CAISVWGVQNEAFF.